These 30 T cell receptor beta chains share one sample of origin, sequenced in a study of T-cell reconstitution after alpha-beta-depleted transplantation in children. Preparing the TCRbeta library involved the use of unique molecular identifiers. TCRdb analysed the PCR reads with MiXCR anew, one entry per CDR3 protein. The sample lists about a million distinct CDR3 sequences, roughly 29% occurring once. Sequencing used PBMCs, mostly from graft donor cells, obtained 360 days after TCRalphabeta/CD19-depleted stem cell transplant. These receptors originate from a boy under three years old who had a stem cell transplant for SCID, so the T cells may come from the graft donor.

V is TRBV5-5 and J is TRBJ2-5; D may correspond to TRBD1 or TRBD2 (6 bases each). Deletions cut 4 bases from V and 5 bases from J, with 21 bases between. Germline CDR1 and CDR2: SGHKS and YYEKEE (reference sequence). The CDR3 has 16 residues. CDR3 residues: CASSDGGRALFETQYF. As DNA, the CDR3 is TGTGCCAGCAGCGACGGGGGCAGGGCCCTTTTCGAGACCCAGTACTTC.

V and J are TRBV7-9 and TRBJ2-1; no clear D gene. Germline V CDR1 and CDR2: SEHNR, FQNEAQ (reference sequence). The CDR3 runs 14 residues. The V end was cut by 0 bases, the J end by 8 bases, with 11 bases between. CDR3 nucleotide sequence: TGTGCCAGCAGCTTAGCCAGACCAACGGATGAGCAGTTCTTC. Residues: CASSLARPTDEQFF.

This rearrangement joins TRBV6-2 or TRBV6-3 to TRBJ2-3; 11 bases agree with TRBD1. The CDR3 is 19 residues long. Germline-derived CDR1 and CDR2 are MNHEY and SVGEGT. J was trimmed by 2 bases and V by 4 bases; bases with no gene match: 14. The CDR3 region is CASSFRLGQGAWDTDTQYF. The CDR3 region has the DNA TGTGCCAGCAGTTTTCGCCTCGGACAGGGGGCTTGGGACACAGATACGCAGTATTTT.

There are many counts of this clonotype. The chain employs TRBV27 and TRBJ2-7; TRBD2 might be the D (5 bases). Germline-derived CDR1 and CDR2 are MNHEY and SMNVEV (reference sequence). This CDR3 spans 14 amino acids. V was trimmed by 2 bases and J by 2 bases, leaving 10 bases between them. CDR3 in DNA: TGTGCCAGCAGTTTAAGACGGGGTGCCTACGAGCAGTACTTC. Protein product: CASSLRRGAYEQYF.

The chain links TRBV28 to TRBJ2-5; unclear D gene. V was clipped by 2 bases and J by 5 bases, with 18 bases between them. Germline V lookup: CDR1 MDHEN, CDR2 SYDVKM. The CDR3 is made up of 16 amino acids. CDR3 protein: CASSLLPTREWETQYF. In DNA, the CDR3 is TGTGCCAGCAGTTTACTCCCGACAAGGGAATGGGAGACCCAGTACTTC. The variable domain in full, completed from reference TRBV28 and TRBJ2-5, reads DVKVTQSSRYLVKRTGEKVFLECVQDMDHENMFWYRQDPGLGLRLIYFSYDVKMKEKGDIPEGYSVSREKKERFSLILESASTNQTSMYLCASSLLPTREWETQYFGPGTRLLVL.

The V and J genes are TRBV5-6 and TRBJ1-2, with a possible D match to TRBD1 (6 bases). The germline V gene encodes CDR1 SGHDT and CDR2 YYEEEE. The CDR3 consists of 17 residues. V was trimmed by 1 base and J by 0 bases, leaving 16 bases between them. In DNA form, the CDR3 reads TGTGCCAGCAGCTTGTCAGTAGGGGGTGTCCCTAACTATGGCTACACCTTC. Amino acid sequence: CASSLSVGGVPNYGYTF. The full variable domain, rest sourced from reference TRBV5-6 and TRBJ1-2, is DAGVTQSPTHLIKTRGQQVTLRCSPKSGHDTVSWYQQALGQGPQFIFQYYEEEERQRGNFPDRFSGHQFPNYSSELNVNALLLGDSALYLCASSLSVGGVPNYGYTFGSGTRLTVV.

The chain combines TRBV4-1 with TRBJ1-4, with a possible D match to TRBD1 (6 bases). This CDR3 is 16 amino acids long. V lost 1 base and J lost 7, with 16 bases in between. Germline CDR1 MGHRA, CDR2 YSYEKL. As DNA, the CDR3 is TGCGCCAGCAGCCAAGGCGGGGCAGGGGTTGGTGAAAAACTGTTTTTT. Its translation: CASSQGGAGVGEKLFF.

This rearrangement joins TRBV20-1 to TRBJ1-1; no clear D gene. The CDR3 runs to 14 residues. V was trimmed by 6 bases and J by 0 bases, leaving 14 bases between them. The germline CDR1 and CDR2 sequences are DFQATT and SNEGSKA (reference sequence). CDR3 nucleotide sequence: TGCAGTGCACGCGCCGGCCGGTTGAACACTGAAGCTTTCTTT. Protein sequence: CSARAGRLNTEAFF.

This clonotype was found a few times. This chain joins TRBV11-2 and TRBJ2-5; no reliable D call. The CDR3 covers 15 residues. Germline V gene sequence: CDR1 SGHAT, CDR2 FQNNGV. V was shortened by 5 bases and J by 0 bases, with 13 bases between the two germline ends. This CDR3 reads CASSTLELYQETQYF. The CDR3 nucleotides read TGTGCCAGCAGCACCCTAGAGCTGTACCAAGAGACCCAGTACTTC.

In DNA, the CDR3 is TGTGCCAGCAGTCCCCGGACAGGGGGCCTTAGAGCTTTCTTT. It codes for CASSPRTGGLRAFF. The rearrangement links TRBV12-3 or TRBV12-4 to TRBJ1-1; 11 bases fit TRBD1. The V gene end was trimmed by 5 bases and the J gene end by 10 bases; junction bases not matched to a gene: 9. The CDR3 contains 14 residues.

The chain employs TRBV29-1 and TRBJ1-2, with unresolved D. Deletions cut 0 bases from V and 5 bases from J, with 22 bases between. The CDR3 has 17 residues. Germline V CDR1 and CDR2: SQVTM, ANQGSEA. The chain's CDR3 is CSVEDITAGPGRYGYTF. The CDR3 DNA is TGCAGCGTTGAAGATATAACGGCAGGCCCTGGGAGATATGGCTACACCTTC.

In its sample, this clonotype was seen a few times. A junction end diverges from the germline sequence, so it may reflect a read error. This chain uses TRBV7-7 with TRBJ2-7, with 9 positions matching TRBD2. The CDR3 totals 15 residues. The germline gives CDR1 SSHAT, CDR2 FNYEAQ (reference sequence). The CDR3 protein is CASSQTSGPSSEQYF. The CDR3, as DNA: TGTGCCAGCAGCCAAACTAGCGGGCCGTCCTCCGAGCAGTACTTC.

CDR3 sequence reads: CASSPGLGFGTDTQYF. The CDR3 DNA sequence: TGTGCCAGCAGCCCGGGACTCGGGTTTGGCACAGATACGCAGTATTTT. This chain joins TRBV3-1 and TRBJ2-3; a possible D gene is TRBD2 (6 bases). V was pared by 4 bases and J by 1 base, with 15 bases between. Germline CDR1 and CDR2: LGHDT and YNNKEL (reference sequence). The length of the CDR3 is 16 residues.

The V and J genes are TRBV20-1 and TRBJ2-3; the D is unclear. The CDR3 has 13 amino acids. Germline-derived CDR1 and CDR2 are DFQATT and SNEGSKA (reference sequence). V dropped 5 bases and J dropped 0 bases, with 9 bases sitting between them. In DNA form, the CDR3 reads TGCAGTGCTTACACAGCTAGCACAGATACGCAGTATTTT. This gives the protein CSAYTASTDTQYF.

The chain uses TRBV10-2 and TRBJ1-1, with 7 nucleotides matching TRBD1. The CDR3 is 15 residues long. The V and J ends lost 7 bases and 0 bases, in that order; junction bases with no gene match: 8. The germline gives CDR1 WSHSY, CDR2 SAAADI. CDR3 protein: CASTRTGSMNTEAFF. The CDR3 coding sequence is TGCGCCAGCACCCGGACAGGATCTATGAACACTGAAGCTTTCTTT.

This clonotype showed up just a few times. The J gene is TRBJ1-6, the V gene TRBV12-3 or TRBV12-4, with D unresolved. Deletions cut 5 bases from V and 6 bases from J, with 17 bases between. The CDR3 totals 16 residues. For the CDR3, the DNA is TGTGCCAGCAGTCCCGGAAGGCCGACGCCTAATTCACCCCTCCACTTT. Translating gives CASSPGRPTPNSPLHF.

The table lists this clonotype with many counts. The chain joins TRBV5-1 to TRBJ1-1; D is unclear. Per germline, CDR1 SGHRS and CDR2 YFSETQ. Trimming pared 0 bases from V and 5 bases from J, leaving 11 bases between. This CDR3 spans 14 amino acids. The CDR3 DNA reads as TGCGCCAGCAGCTTGGGGCAGCTAAGGACTGAAGCTTTCTTT. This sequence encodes CASSLGQLRTEAFF.

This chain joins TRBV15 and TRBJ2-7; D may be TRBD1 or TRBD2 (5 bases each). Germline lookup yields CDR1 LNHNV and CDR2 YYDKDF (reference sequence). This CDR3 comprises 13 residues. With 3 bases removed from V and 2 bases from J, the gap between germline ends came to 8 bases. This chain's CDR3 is CATSRGPAYEQYF. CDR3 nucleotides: TGTGCCACCAGCAGGGGACCGGCCTACGAGCAGTACTTC.

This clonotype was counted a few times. The CDR3, as DNA: TGTGCCATCAGTGAGTCTTCTGAAGAGACCCAGTACTTC. Translating gives CAISESSEETQYF. The gene calls are TRBV10-3 and TRBJ2-5; D not resolved. Trimming left V 0 bases short and J 3 bases short, with 5 bases between. The CDR3 is 13 residues long. CDR1 is ENHRY, CDR2 SYGVKD, per germline.

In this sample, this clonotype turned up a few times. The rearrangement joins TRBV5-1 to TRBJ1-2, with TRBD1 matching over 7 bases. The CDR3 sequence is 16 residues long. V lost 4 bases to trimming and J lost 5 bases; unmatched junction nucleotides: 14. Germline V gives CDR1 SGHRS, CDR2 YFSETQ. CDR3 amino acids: CASSPYYRGGVYGYTF. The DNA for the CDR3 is TGCGCCAGCAGCCCCTACTACAGGGGAGGGGTATATGGCTACACCTTC.

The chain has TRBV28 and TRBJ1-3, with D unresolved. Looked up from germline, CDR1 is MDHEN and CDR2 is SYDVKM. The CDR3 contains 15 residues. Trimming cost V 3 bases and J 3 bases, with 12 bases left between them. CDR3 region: CASSLTDRVGNTIYF. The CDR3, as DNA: TGTGCCAGCAGTTTGACGGATAGGGTTGGAAACACCATATATTTT.

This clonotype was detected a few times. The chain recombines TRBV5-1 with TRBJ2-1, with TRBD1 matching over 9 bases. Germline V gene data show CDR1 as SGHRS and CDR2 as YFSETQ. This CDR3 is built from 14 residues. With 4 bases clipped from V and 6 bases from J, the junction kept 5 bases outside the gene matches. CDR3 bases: TGCGCCAGCAGCGGGACAGGGAGATCCAATGAGCAGTTCTTC. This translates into CASSGTGRSNEQFF.

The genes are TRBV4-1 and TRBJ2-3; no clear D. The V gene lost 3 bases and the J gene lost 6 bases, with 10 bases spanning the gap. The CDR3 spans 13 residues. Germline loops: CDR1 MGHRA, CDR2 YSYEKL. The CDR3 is CASSHYDSDTQYF. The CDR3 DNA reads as TGCGCCAGCAGCCACTACGACTCGGATACGCAGTATTTT.

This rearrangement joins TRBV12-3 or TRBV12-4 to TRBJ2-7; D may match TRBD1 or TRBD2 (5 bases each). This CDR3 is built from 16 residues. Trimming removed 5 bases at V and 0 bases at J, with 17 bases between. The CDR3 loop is CASSPPLGDDSYEQYF. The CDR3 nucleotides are TGTGCCAGCAGTCCCCCTCTGGGGGACGACTCCTACGAGCAGTACTTC.

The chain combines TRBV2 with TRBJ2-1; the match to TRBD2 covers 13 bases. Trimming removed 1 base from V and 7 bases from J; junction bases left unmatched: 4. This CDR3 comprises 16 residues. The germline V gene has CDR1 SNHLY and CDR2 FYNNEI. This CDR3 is CASSEDGTSGANEQFF. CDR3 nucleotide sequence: TGTGCCAGCAGTGAAGATGGGACTAGCGGGGCAAATGAGCAGTTCTTC.

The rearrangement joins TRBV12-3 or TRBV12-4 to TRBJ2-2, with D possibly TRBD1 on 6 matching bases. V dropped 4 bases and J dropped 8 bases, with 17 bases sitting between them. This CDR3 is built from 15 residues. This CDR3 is CASSSGPTGPGELFF. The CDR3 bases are TGTGCCAGCAGTTCGGGGCCCACAGGGCCAGGGGAGCTGTTTTTT.

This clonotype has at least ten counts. CDR3 sequence reads: CSARTSWETQYF. CDR3 in DNA: TGCAGTGCTCGGACTAGCTGGGAGACCCAGTACTTC. V usage is TRBV20-1 and J usage is TRBJ2-5, with 8 bases aligning to TRBD2. CDR3 length equals 12 residues. The germline CDR1 and CDR2 sequences are DFQATT and SNEGSKA (reference sequence). V trimming: 5 bases; J trimming: 5 bases; junction bases outside the gene matches: 4.

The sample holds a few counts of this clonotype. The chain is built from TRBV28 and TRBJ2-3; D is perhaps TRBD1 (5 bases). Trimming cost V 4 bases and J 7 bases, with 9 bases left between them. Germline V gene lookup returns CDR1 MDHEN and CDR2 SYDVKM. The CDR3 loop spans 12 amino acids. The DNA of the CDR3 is TGTGCCAGCAGTTCACAGGCAAATACGCAGTATTTT. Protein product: CASSSQANTQYF. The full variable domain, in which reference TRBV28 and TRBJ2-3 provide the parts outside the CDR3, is DVKVTQSSRYLVKRTGEKVFLECVQDMDHENMFWYRQDPGLGLRLIYFSYDVKMKEKGDIPEGYSVSREKKERFSLILESASTNQTSMYLCASSSQANTQYFGPGTRLTVL.

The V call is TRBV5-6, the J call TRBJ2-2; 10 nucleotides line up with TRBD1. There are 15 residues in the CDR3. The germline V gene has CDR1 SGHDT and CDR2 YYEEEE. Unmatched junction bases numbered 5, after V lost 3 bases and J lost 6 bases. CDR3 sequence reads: CASSSGQGRAGELFF. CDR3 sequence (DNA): TGTGCCAGCAGCTCGGGACAGGGGAGAGCCGGGGAGCTGTTTTTT.

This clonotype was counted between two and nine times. CDR3 in DNA: TGTGCCAGCAGTCCCCGGCAAGGGGCCAACGTCCTGACTTTC. Translating it yields CASSPRQGANVLTF. The chain is built from TRBV12-3 or TRBV12-4 and TRBJ2-6; D gene unclear. The ends were cut back, 5 bases at V and 4 bases at J, with 9 bases in the middle. The CDR3 sequence is 14 residues long.